A single sample gave rise to the 5 T cell receptor beta chains below, sequenced in a study of blood T cell repertoires in COVID-19. Profiling relied on immunoSEQ multiplex PCR, and the TCRdb table lists in-frame clones only, not all of them. The top ten hold 4.5% to 7.5% of the sample, which has some 170,000 clones, around 80% seen once. Sequenced sample: PBMCs or T cells enriched from blood (not recorded which). The receptors shown here come from a man in his forties who had recovered from COVID-19.

The rearrangement links TRBV30 to TRBJ1-3; possibly TRBD1 for D (5 bases). Trimming cost V 6 bases and J 0 bases, with 12 bases left between them. The CDR3 is made up of 14 amino acids. Looked up from germline, CDR1 is GTSNPN and CDR2 is SVGIG (reference sequence). CDR3 loop: CACTQVHSGNTIYF. The DNA for the CDR3 is TGTGCCTGTACACAGGTTCACTCTGGAAACACCATATATTTT. The whole variable domain, remainder taken from reference TRBV30 and TRBJ1-3, is SQTIHQWPATLVQPVGSPLSLECTVEGTSNPNLYWYRQAAGRGLQLLFYSVGIGQISSEVPQNLSASRPQDRQFILSSKKLLLSDSGFYLCACTQVHSGNTIYFGEGSWLTVV.

The chain carries TRBV21-1 and TRBJ1-5; the table's TRBD1 call for D was not verified on the DNA. TRBV21-1 is deemed a pseudogene. This CDR3 has 16 residues. Here the CDR3 reads CASSKGADRPNQPQHF. The CDR3 DNA reads as TGTGCCAGCAGCAAGGGGGCCGACAGGCCCAATCAGCCCCAGCATTTT.

The chain links TRBV30 to TRBJ2-1; no clear D. V was trimmed by 2 bases and J by 2 bases, leaving 13 bases between them. This CDR3 contains 15 residues. Germline values: CDR1 GTSNPN, CDR2 SVGIG (reference sequence). The CDR3 reads CAWSPSPGPYNEQFF. The DNA for the CDR3 is TGTGCCTGGAGTCCCTCCCCAGGCCCCTACAATGAGCAGTTCTTC.

This clone was seen a few times. In DNA, the CDR3 is TGTGCCAGCAGTTTAAGACTCCGGGACAGCCAGAACACTGAAGCTTTCTTT. Translating it yields CASSLRLRDSQNTEAFF. This sequence joins TRBV27 and TRBJ1-1; 7 bases match TRBD1. The germline CDR1 and CDR2 sequences are MNHEY and SMNVEV (reference sequence). This CDR3 is built from 17 residues. After removal of 2 bases from V and 1 base from J, the junction contained 10 bases not matched to a gene.

This clone is a singleton in its sample. The J gene is TRBJ1-1, the V gene TRBV19; a possible D gene is TRBD1 (6 bases). CDR1 is LNHDA, CDR2 SQIVND, per germline (reference sequence). The ends were cut back, 7 bases at V and 2 bases at J, with 11 bases in the middle. This CDR3 is 13 amino acids long. CDR3 sequence: CASTVRGNTEAFF. The CDR3 DNA follows: TGTGCCAGTACCGTCAGGGGTAACACTGAAGCTTTCTTT.